What follows are 18 T cell receptor beta chains derived from one specimen sequenced in a study of cytomegalovirus exposure and HLA in healthy donors. The data were produced by immunoSEQ multiplex PCR, yet TCRdb's version contains in-frame clones alone and is incomplete. The table has under 400,000 clones, more than 80% seen once. Sequencing used PBMCs. These receptor sequences come from a woman younger than 30 in good health and CMV-seronegative.

This clone was picked up a small number of times. This chain joins TRBV27 and TRBJ2-4; the D is unclear. The CDR3 covers 13 residues. V lost 3 bases to trimming and J lost 1 base, with 4 bases between them. Germline loops: CDR1 MNHEY, CDR2 SMNVEV (reference sequence). This chain's CDR3 is CASSFRAKNIQYF. The CDR3, as DNA: TGTGCCAGCAGTTTCAGGGCCAAAAACATTCAGTACTTC.

This clone has only a few counts. This sequence joins TRBV2 and TRBJ2-7, with D possibly being TRBD2 (6 bases). Germline CDR1 SNHLY, CDR2 FYNNEI. The CDR3 consists of 13 residues. The V end lost 7 bases, the J end lost 5 bases, and 15 bases lay between the germline ends. The CDR3 region is CASNEGPGDEQYF. The CDR3 DNA follows: TGTGCCAGCAACGAAGGGCCGGGGGACGAGCAGTACTTC.

This clone has just one count. This chain connects TRBV9 to TRBJ1-3, with D unclear. Trimming cost V 0 bases and J 0 bases, with 7 bases left between them. CDR1 and CDR2 (germline): SGDLS, YYNGEE. The CDR3 length is 15 residues. CDR3 sequence: CASSVVPSSGNTIYF. DNA of the CDR3: TGTGCCAGCAGCGTAGTCCCGAGCTCTGGAAACACCATATATTTT.

The chain is built from TRBV14 and TRBJ1-2; tentatively, D is TRBD1 (6 bases). Germline lookup yields CDR1 SGHDN and CDR2 FVKESK. The CDR3 loop spans 15 amino acids. V dropped 0 bases and J dropped 3 bases, with 11 bases sitting between them. The DNA of the CDR3 is TGTGCCAGCAGCCAAGATGAGGGGGGGTACTATGGCTACACCTTC. It translates to CASSQDEGGYYGYTF.

The chain couples TRBV10-1 to TRBJ1-1, with D hard to call. This CDR3 is built from 14 residues. Germline CDR1 reads WNHNN; CDR2 reads SYGVQD (reference sequence). V lost 7 bases, J lost 3 bases, and 15 bases lay in between. This CDR3 is CASKPGSLYTEAFF. In nucleotides, the CDR3 is TGCGCCAGCAAACCGGGGAGCCTGTACACTGAAGCTTTCTTT.

The V gene is TRBV20-1, the J gene TRBJ2-7; a possible D gene is TRBD1 (6 bases). This CDR3 region has 11 residues. The germline gives CDR1 DFQATT, CDR2 SNEGSKA (reference sequence). CDR3 loop: CRTGNRYEQYF. CDR3 DNA sequence: TGCAGGACAGGCAACCGCTACGAGCAGTACTTC.

This clone occurred once. The gene calls are TRBV27 and TRBJ1-5; TRBD1 matches at 7 bases. V lost 4 bases and J lost 4; bases outside the gene matches: 4. This CDR3 has 14 amino acids. Germline V gene sequence: CDR1 MNHEY, CDR2 SMNVEV (reference sequence). The CDR3 DNA reads as TGTGCCAGCAGTTCGGGACAGACTAATCAGCCCCAGCATTTT. Its protein is CASSSGQTNQPQHF.

V gene TRBV5-4 combines with J gene TRBJ1-2; D is perhaps TRBD1 (5 bases). Looked up from germline, CDR1 is SGHNT and CDR2 is YYREEE (reference sequence). The CDR3 sequence is 15 residues long. The V end lost 3 bases, the J end lost 2 bases, and 14 bases lay between the germline ends. The CDR3 loop reads CASSSAATVNYGYTF. CDR3 coding DNA: TGTGCCAGCAGCTCGGCGGCGACAGTCAACTATGGCTACACCTTC.

The chain combines TRBV4-1 with TRBJ1-1; TRBD1 is a possible D gene (5 bases). The CDR3 totals 12 residues. V lost 8 bases, J lost 6 bases, and 13 bases lay in between. The germline gives CDR1 MGHRA, CDR2 YSYEKL. The CDR3 nucleotides read TGCGCCAGCCTGGGGGGGGGTGCTGAAGCTTTCTTT. Encoded protein: CASLGGGAEAFF.

The V call is TRBV6-5, the J call TRBJ1-1; D not certain. Trimming shortened V by 3 bases and J by 1 base, and 6 bases separated the two germline ends. This CDR3 spans 13 amino acids. The germline gives CDR1 MNHEY, CDR2 SVGAGI. In DNA form, the CDR3 reads TGTGCCAGCAGTTATTCTAGGAACACTGAAGCTTTCTTT. Encoded protein: CASSYSRNTEAFF.

The chain uses TRBV19 and TRBJ1-5; TRBD1 is a possible D gene (5 bases). Germline loops: CDR1 LNHDA, CDR2 SQIVND (reference sequence). The CDR3 loop spans 15 amino acids. Trimming stripped 3 bases from V and 0 bases from J, with 9 bases between. CDR3 residues: CASSIRDYSNQPQHF. The CDR3 nucleotides are TGTGCCAGTAGTATCCGGGACTATAGCAATCAGCCCCAGCATTTT.

The CDR3 spells CASSGGADGNTIYF. CDR3 DNA: TGTGCCAGCAGTGGGGGGGCTGATGGAAACACCATATATTTT. The chain employs TRBV6-5 and TRBJ1-3; weak D call: TRBD1 (6 bases). This CDR3 spans 14 amino acids. V was cut by 5 bases and J by 3 bases, with 11 bases left in between. Per germline, CDR1 MNHEY and CDR2 SVGAGI.

The gene calls are TRBV27 and TRBJ1-1; TRBD1 might be the D (5 bases). Germline loops: CDR1 MNHEY, CDR2 SMNVEV (reference sequence). The CDR3 spans 14 residues. The V end was cut by 6 bases, the J end by 8 bases, with 19 bases between. The CDR3 region is CASRGLPTHGEAFF. The CDR3 DNA reads TGTGCCAGCAGGGGGCTTCCTACCCACGGGGAAGCTTTCTTT.

The chain is built from TRBV30 and TRBJ2-1; D gene uncertain. Trimming pared 4 bases from V and 3 bases from J, leaving 4 bases between. The germline CDR1 and CDR2 sequences are GTSNPN and SVGIG (reference sequence). The CDR3 spans 11 residues. DNA of the CDR3: TGTGCCTGGACTAGCTACAATGAGCAGTTCTTC. Translation: CAWTSYNEQFF.

The V gene is TRBV5-4, the J gene TRBJ1-1; no firm D call. The CDR3 extends over 15 amino acids. Germline V gene data show CDR1 as SGHNT and CDR2 as YYREEE (reference sequence). Trimming stripped 5 bases from V and 11 bases from J, with 25 bases between. In DNA form, the CDR3 reads TGTGCCAGCAGTAGCGATGAGCGGACCCTCGTTGGGGCTTTCTTT. It yields the protein CASSSDERTLVGAFF.

This clone was seen more than once but under ten times. CDR3 loop: CASSSPAQGHRLEAFF. DNA for the CDR3: TGTGCCAGCAGTTCACCCGCTCAAGGACACCGACTTGAAGCTTTCTTT. V gene TRBV28 combines with J gene TRBJ1-1, with a weak D call TRBD1 (5 bases). V was pared by 4 bases and J by 7 bases, with 22 bases between. The CDR3 loop spans 16 amino acids. Germline assignment: CDR1 MDHEN and CDR2 SYDVKM.

The CDR3 coding sequence is TGTGCCAGCAGTTTGCACTCCGGGACAGGGACCTACGAGCAGTACTTC. As protein: CASSLHSGTGTYEQYF. The J gene is TRBJ2-7, the V gene TRBV28; TRBD1 agrees at 9 bases. CDR1 and CDR2 from the germline V gene are MDHEN and SYDVKM. J lost 2 bases, V lost 3 bases, and 8 bases had no gene match. CDR3 length equals 16 residues.

The chain is built from TRBV15 and TRBJ1-5; possibly TRBD1 for D (6 bases). The V end lost 5 bases, the J end lost 8 bases, and 28 bases lay between the germline ends. Germline CDR1 LNHNV, CDR2 YYDKDF (reference sequence). This CDR3 spans 18 amino acids. The CDR3 coding sequence is TGTGCCACCAGCGGCCATTTGGGGGCCAGTCCGCGGGGGAAGCCCCAGCATTTT. Protein product: CATSGHLGASPRGKPQHF.